These T cell receptor beta chains were read from a single sample in a study of regulatory T cells in long-lasting Graves disease. From the multiplex PCR reads, TCRdb called clonotypes with MiXCR, one entry per CDR3 protein. The sample gives around 360,000 distinct CDR3 sequences, 15% to 20% of which show up once; 20% is in the top ten. This same sample was also taken into another study, of T cells in Graves' hyperthyroidism and ophthalmopathy.

The input for sequencing was peripheral blood mononuclear cells (PBMCs), taken at new diagnosis, from a patient treated with antithyroid drugs. The source of these receptors is a woman aged 18-30 years with Graves disease. The conserved cysteine and the conserved F or W are not part of the CDR3 here. Fields, in order: V gene, J gene, clone size, CDR3 protein. Rows may omit the clone size; those that give it use once, few, many or a size class.

v_call: TRBV9
j_call: TRBJ1-2
clone_size: few
cdr3_aa: ARTASGGGYGYT

v_call: TRBV2
j_call: TRBJ2-3
clone_size: many
cdr3_aa: ASSDFPGTSTDTQY

v_call: TRBV7-9
j_call: TRBJ1-5
clone_size: -
cdr3_aa: ASSPDKYPYQPQH

v_call: TRBV5-6
j_call: TRBJ2-5
clone_size: -
cdr3_aa: ASSLVGDRGAKETQY

v_call: TRBV19
j_call: TRBJ1-2
clone_size: few
cdr3_aa: ASTIGYDRPNYGYT

v_call: TRBV7-3
j_call: TRBJ2-5
clone_size: many
cdr3_aa: ASSLTGGQETQY

v_call: TRBV20-1
j_call: TRBJ2-7
clone_size: many
cdr3_aa: SASRRASYEQY

v_call: TRBV20-1
j_call: TRBJ2-3
clone_size: many
cdr3_aa: SATRADTQY

v_call: TRBV20-1
j_call: TRBJ1-4
clone_size: many
cdr3_aa: SAPGQGAINEKLF

v_call: TRBV30
j_call: TRBJ2-7
clone_size: many
cdr3_aa: AWGPGGAQYEQY

v_call: TRBV6-2/TRBV6-3
j_call: TRBJ2-2
clone_size: few
cdr3_aa: ASSYVAGDLGELF

v_call: TRBV19
j_call: TRBJ1-5
clone_size: few
cdr3_aa: ASSWAGDQPQH

v_call: TRBV30
j_call: TRBJ1-2
clone_size: many
cdr3_aa: AWSVRQRGSYGYT

v_call: TRBV2
j_call: TRBJ2-1
clone_size: many
cdr3_aa: ASSADSFENEQF

v_call: TRBV5-1
j_call: TRBJ1-1
clone_size: many
cdr3_aa: ASSRGGSTEAF

v_call: TRBV6-1
j_call: TRBJ1-5
clone_size: many
cdr3_aa: ASSPAAGGPQH

v_call: TRBV9
j_call: TRBJ2-1
clone_size: -
cdr3_aa: ASSASGRANEQF